This passage covers 11 T cell receptor beta chains from one sample sequenced in a study of tumor-infiltrating lymphocytes in primary liver carcinoma. The input was around 500 ng total RNA; TCR beta cDNA was made from it with a constant-region primer. Amplification in three nested multiplex PCR rounds with slightly modified ARM-PCR gave rise to TCR beta libraries. Each of the first two PCR rounds ran 9 to 11 cycles with TRBV1-TRBV30 forward and C-beta reverse primers. Using its own MiXCR run on the multiplex PCR reads, TCRdb lists one record per CDR3 protein. Of under 85,000 distinct CDR3 sequences listed, approximately 72% are singletons. Starting material for RNA and DNA co-extraction consisted of about 20-30 mg of unsorted bulk tissue. The sample comprised liver tumor tissue from sampling region 1. The subset here: tumor region T1, superior pole. The receptors shown here come from a man aged 40-50 years with primary liver carcinoma and hepatitis B virus infection.

The V and J genes are TRBV6-5 and TRBJ2-7; D may be TRBD2 (6 bases). Trimming took off 10 bases at V and 2 bases at J, with 27 bases between the two ends. The V gene's germline CDR1 is MNHEY and CDR2 SVGAGI. The CDR3 consists of 17 residues. The CDR3 loop is CANSRHPSSVRAYEQYF. The CDR3 nucleotides are TGTGCCAACAGCCGCCATCCCTCTAGCGTGAGGGCCTACGAGCAGTACTTC.

Concerning this clonotype itself: A much larger clone is a single base away; this may be a read error. This chain connects TRBV7-9 to TRBJ1-4; 7 positions match TRBD1. V lost 0 bases and J lost 3; bases outside the gene matches: 7. CDR3 length: 17 amino acids. Germline assignment: CDR1 SEHNR and CDR2 FQNEAQ (reference sequence). This CDR3 reads CASSLAQGPVANEKLFF. The CDR3 DNA sequence: TGTGCCAGCAGCTTAGCACAGGGGCCCGTGGCTAATGAAAAACTGTTTTTT.

A few counts support this clonotype. It may be a read error: a sequence one base away is much more abundant. The final CDR3 position lacks the conserved phenylalanine or tryptophan, pointing to a likely read error. The rearrangement links TRBV5-5 to TRBJ2-7, with 8 bases that match TRBD2. Per germline, CDR1 SGHKS and CDR2 YYEKEE (reference sequence). This CDR3 has 15 residues. Trimming took 4 bases from V and 1 from J; bases not matched to a gene: 7. In nucleotides, the CDR3 is TGTGCCAGCAGCCGGGGACTAGGGCCATCCTACGAGCAGTACTCC. This translates into CASSRGLGPSYEQYS.

This clonotype was seen repeatedly, ten times or more. The rearrangement uses TRBV11-2 and TRBJ1-6; TRBD1 might be the D (5 bases). Germline loops: CDR1 SGHAT, CDR2 FQNNGV. The germline V and J ends were trimmed by 6 bases and 9 bases, with 18 bases remaining between them. The CDR3 has 15 amino acids. The chain's CDR3 is CASRQYSGGGSPLHF. The CDR3 region has the DNA TGTGCCAGCAGGCAATATTCCGGGGGAGGTTCACCCCTCCACTTT.

Worth noting for this clonotype: A read error may account for a junction end that differs from germline. The V call is TRBV7-9, the J call TRBJ1-2, with D perhaps TRBD1 (6 bases). The CDR3 totals 13 residues. CDR1 is SEHNR and CDR2 is FQNEAQ in the germline V gene (reference sequence). CDR3: CASSPTGIYSYTF. The CDR3, as DNA: TGTGCCAGCAGCCCTACAGGGATCTATAGCTACACCTTC.

Of note for this clonotype: Germline is not matched at one junction end, which may reflect a read error. The rearrangement links TRBV12-3 or TRBV12-4 to TRBJ2-7; D possibly matches TRBD1 or TRBD2 (5 bases each). CDR3 length: 15 residues. The CDR3 bases are TGTGCCACCGCCCCGCTCAGACTGCTGGGGGATGAGCAGTACTTT. Translating gives CATAPLRLLGDEQYF.

This clonotype was seen repeatedly, ten times or more. The genes are TRBV7-9 and TRBJ2-2, with 7 bases fitting TRBD2. Trimming took 5 bases from V and 6 from J; bases not matched to a gene: 12. CDR3 length: 16 amino acids. Germline V CDR1 and CDR2: SEHNR, FQNEAQ (reference sequence). CDR3 loop: CASSPPSGVSAGELFF. The CDR3 DNA sequence: TGTGCCAGCAGCCCCCCTAGCGGAGTTTCGGCCGGGGAGCTGTTTTTT.

Concerning this clonotype: A junction end diverges from the germline sequence, so it may reflect a read error. V gene TRBV11-2 combines with J gene TRBJ2-5, with unresolved D. The CDR3 has 17 residues. The V gene's germline CDR1 is SGHAT and CDR2 FQNNGV. The CDR3 sequence: CASSLDQHGPGLETQYF. The CDR3 DNA reads as TGTGCCAGCAGCTTAGATCAACATGGCCCGGGTCTAGAGACCCAATACTTC.

In its sample, this clonotype was seen many times. The chain employs TRBV28 and TRBJ1-1; no definite D call. The CDR3 covers 14 residues. Germline V gene sequence: CDR1 MDHEN, CDR2 SYDVKM. The germline V and J ends were trimmed by 5 bases and 9 bases, with 19 bases remaining between them. The CDR3 DNA follows: TGTGCCAGCAGTCTCCCGGAATGGGCTACTAAAGCTTTCTTT. Its translation: CASSLPEWATKAFF.

In its sample, this clonotype was seen a few times. V gene TRBV7-9 combines with J gene TRBJ1-1; 8 bases align to TRBD1. CDR1 and CDR2 (germline): SEHNR, FQNEAQ (reference sequence). The J segment lost 1 base and the V segment lost 5 bases, leaving 12 bases of the junction unmatched. This CDR3 has 17 amino acids. The CDR3 loop reads CASSPGQGGTENTEAFF. CDR3 in DNA: TGTGCCAGCAGCCCCGGACAGGGTGGAACGGAGAACACTGAAGCTTTCTTT.

This clonotype was seen only a few times. The chain joins TRBV4-1 to TRBJ2-7, with D possibly matching TRBD2 (6 bases). Germline CDR1 is MGHRA and CDR2 is YSYEKL. This CDR3 spans 15 amino acids. V was trimmed by 0 bases and J by 0 bases, leaving 9 bases between them. As DNA, the CDR3 is TGCGCCAGCAGCCAAGATTTACTAGCCTCCTACGAGCAGTACTTC. Translated, it gives CASSQDLLASYEQYF.